This T cell receptor beta chain was captured in a study of shared clonotypes between healthy human individuals. Study-level results: Naive subsets typically showed greater estimated richness than memory subsets.

Comments on this clone: Its antigen is unknown.

This CDR3 has 14 amino acids. The germline gives CDR1 MNHEY, CDR2 SMNVEV (reference sequence). Trimming stripped 6 bases from V and 1 base from J, with 12 bases between. Positive CCR7 selection of CD45RO-negative cells yielded the naive CD8 cells, and terminally differentiated effector memory CD45RA+ cells were excluded. Each sample came from a Caucasian adult donor living in Nashville, Tennessee. Each replicate PCR on the sorted subsets used roughly 210 ng DNA (roughly 32,000 T cell genomes). Per the original methods: Junction-only immunoSEQ sequences carried no quality scores, so filtering differed. TCRdb's table, derived via immunoSEQ multiplex PCR, lists solely in-frame clones and lacks some. V, J and clone size are taken as reported in that table, and D and trimming were inferred from the DNA itself. The sample carries around 610,000 clones, about 95% recorded once.

Input material: naive CD8+ T cells sorted from blood. This sequence was found in a woman in her thirties in good health. The rearrangement joins TRBV27 to TRBJ1-1; D might be TRBD1 (6 bases). CDR3: CASRSVGANTEAFF. CDR3 sequence (DNA): TGTGCCAGCAGGTCCGTGGGGGCGAACACTGAAGCTTTCTTT.